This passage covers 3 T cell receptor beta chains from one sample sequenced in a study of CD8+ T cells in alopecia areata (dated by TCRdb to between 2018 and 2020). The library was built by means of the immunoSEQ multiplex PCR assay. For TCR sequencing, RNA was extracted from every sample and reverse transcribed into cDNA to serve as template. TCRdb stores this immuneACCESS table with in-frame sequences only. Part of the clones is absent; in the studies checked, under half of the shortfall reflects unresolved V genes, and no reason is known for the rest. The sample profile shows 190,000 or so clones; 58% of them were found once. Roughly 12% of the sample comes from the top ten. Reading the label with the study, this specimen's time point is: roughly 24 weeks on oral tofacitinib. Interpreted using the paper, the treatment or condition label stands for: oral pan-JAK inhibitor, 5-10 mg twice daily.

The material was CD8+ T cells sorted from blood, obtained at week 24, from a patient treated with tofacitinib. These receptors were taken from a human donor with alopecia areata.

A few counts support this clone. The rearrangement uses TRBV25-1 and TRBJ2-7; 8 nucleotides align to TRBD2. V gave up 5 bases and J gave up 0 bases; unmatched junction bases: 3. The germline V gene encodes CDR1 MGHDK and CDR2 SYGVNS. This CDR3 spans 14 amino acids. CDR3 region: CASSQRGNSYEQYF. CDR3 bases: TGTGCCAGCAGTCAGCGGGGGAACTCCTACGAGCAGTACTTC.

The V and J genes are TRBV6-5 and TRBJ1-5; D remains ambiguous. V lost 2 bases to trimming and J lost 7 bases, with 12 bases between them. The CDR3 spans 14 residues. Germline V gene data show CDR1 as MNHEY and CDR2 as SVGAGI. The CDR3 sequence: CASSYAGFGQPQHF. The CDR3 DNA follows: TGTGCCAGCAGTTACGCGGGATTTGGGCAGCCCCAGCATTTT.

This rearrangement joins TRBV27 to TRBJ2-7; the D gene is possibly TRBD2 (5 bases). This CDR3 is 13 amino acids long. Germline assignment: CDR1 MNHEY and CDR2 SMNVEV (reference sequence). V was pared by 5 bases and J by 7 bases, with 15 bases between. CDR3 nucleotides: TGTGCCAGCAGTAAACCGGGATCCCGGGAGCAGTACTTC. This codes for CASSKPGSREQYF.